This T cell receptor beta chain was found in a study of blood T cell repertoires in COVID-19. Remarks on this clone: Sequence at one end of the junction differs from germline and may be a read error.

TCRdb's copy holds only in-frame clones and misses some; the assay was immunoSEQ multiplex PCR. This table holds over 150,000 clones, approximately 85% found once. This sequence was found in a man aged 35 to 55 who had recovered from COVID-19. The specimen sequenced was PBMCs or T cells enriched from blood (not recorded which).

The CDR3 here is CASSILGQTGETQYF. The CDR3 DNA reads as TGTGCTAGCAGCATCTTGGGACAGACAGGAGAGACCCAGTACTTC. This rearrangement joins TRBV7-7 to TRBJ2-5; 7 nucleotides align to TRBD1. This CDR3 has 15 amino acids. Germline assignment: CDR1 SSHAT and CDR2 FNYEAQ (reference sequence).